This passage covers 31 T cell receptor beta chains from one sample sequenced in a study of cytomegalovirus exposure and HLA in healthy donors. The PCR had 60 Vbeta and 13 Jbeta primers. Clones were sequenced by immunoSEQ multiplex PCR, and TCRdb holds only the in-frame ones, with some missing. The sample records fewer than 250,000 clones, over 60% being singletons. The sample consisted of PBMCs. These receptors were obtained from a woman in her 30s in good health and CMV-seropositive.

The chain uses TRBV4-2 and TRBJ1-1; the match to TRBD1 covers 8 bases. The CDR3 sequence is 15 residues long. V was pared by 4 bases and J by 1 base, with 5 bases of the junction left unmatched. Looked up from germline, CDR1 is LGHNA and CDR2 is YNFKEQ. This chain's CDR3 is CASSRSGQGNTEAFF. CDR3 in DNA: TGTGCCAGCAGCCGATCCGGACAGGGGAACACTGAAGCTTTCTTT.

This chain uses TRBV30 with TRBJ2-5; D remains ambiguous. CDR3 size: 10 residues. V lost 1 base, J lost 5 bases, and 2 bases lay in between. Per the germline V gene, CDR1 is GTSNPN and CDR2 is SVGIG (reference sequence). The DNA for the CDR3 is TGTGCCTGGAGTGCGGAGACCCAGTACTTC. Its protein is CAWSAETQYF. Full variable domain (rest looked up from reference TRBV30 and TRBJ2-5): SQTIHQWPATLVQPVGSPLSLECTVEGTSNPNLYWYRQAAGRGLQLLFYSVGIGQISSEVPQNLSASRPQDRQFILSSKKLLLSDSGFYLCAWSAETQYFGPGTRLLVL.

There are a few counts of this clone. The chain employs TRBV5-6 and TRBJ2-3; TRBD2 matches at 13 bases. Germline-derived CDR1 and CDR2 are SGHDT and YYEEEE. The CDR3 sequence is 16 residues long. V trimming: 3 bases; J trimming: 6 bases; junction bases outside the gene matches: 7. CDR3 sequence reads: CASSWGTSGTLDTQYF. The CDR3 DNA reads as TGTGCCAGCAGCTGGGGGACTAGCGGGACCCTGGATACGCAGTATTTT.

The gene calls are TRBV10-1 and TRBJ1-1; 9 nucleotides align to TRBD1. This CDR3 region has 15 residues. The junction had 6 bases not matched to a gene; V was cut back by 2 bases and J by 5 bases. Germline V gene sequence: CDR1 WNHNN, CDR2 SYGVQD (reference sequence). CDR3 protein: CASSEPGTGQTEAFF. The CDR3 DNA is TGCGCCAGCAGTGAGCCCGGGACAGGGCAGACTGAAGCTTTCTTT.

The chain uses TRBV6-6 and TRBJ2-1; weak D call: TRBD2 (7 bases). This CDR3 contains 15 residues. Germline V gene sequence: CDR1 MNHNY, CDR2 SVGAGI (reference sequence). Trimming shortened V by 4 bases and J by 7 bases, and 17 bases separated the two germline ends. The CDR3 bases are TGTGCCAGCAGTTCCACCGGTGAGGGGGGGAATGAGCAGTTCTTC. This sequence encodes CASSSTGEGGNEQFF.

Concerning this clone: At one of its ends the junction is not consistent with the germline gene, which may arise from a read error. J is TRBJ2-1 and V is TRBV7-7; D is unresolved. Germline V gives CDR1 SSHAT, CDR2 FNYEAQ (reference sequence). The CDR3 spans 14 residues. The CDR3: CASSERGLYNEQFF. The DNA of the CDR3 is TGTGCTAGCAGCGAAAGAGGCCTCTACAATGAGCAGTTCTTC.

V and J are TRBV5-1 and TRBJ1-3, with D uncertain. Trimming removed 4 bases from V and 7 bases from J, with 12 bases in between. CDR1 is SGHRS and CDR2 is YFSETQ in the germline V gene. The CDR3 extends over 13 amino acids. The CDR3 loop reads CASSVDGWNTIYF. CDR3 DNA: TGCGCCAGCAGCGTGGACGGGTGGAACACCATATATTTT.

J is TRBJ2-5 and V is TRBV18, with a tentative D call TRBD2 (5 bases). Germline V gene sequence: CDR1 KGHSH, CDR2 LQKENI. CDR3 size: 13 residues. V lost 1 base to trimming and J lost 5 bases, with 8 bases between them. CDR3: CASSPQRQETQYF. DNA for the CDR3: TGTGCCAGCTCACCACAGCGGCAGGAGACCCAGTACTTC.

The V call is TRBV4-2, the J call TRBJ2-1, with D perhaps matching TRBD2 (6 bases). Trimming removed 4 bases from V and 3 bases from J, with 13 bases in between. CDR3 length: 15 amino acids. Germline CDR1 LGHNA, CDR2 YNFKEQ. The chain's CDR3 is CASSLSGGNYNEQFF. The CDR3, as DNA: TGTGCCAGCAGCCTATCCGGGGGAAACTACAATGAGCAGTTCTTC.

The chain links TRBV10-3 to TRBJ2-2, with D perhaps TRBD1 (6 bases). This CDR3 has 14 residues. CDR1 and CDR2 from the germline V gene are ENHRY and SYGVKD. The V end was cut by 6 bases, the J end by 7 bases, with 15 bases between. The CDR3 reads CAISKQGEDGELFF. The CDR3 coding sequence is TGTGCCATCAGCAAACAGGGCGAGGACGGGGAGCTGTTTTTT.

J is TRBJ2-1 and V is TRBV10-3; 7 bases are a match to TRBD2. The germline V gene encodes CDR1 ENHRY and CDR2 SYGVKD. The CDR3 runs to 13 residues. The V segment lost 5 bases and the J segment 3 bases; nucleotides outside the gene matches: 1. This CDR3 is CAISSGVYNEQFF. The CDR3 DNA reads as TGTGCCATCAGTAGCGGGGTCTACAATGAGCAGTTCTTC.

J is TRBJ1-6 and V is TRBV9; TRBD1 agrees at 8 bases. V lost 4 bases, J lost 7 bases, and 7 bases stayed unmatched. Germline-derived CDR1 and CDR2 are SGDLS and YYNGEE. The CDR3 is made up of 15 amino acids. CDR3 in amino acids: CASSPMTGVNSPLHF. CDR3 DNA: TGTGCCAGCAGCCCCATGACAGGGGTCAATTCACCCCTCCACTTT.

This clone appeared a few times. This chain links TRBV4-3 with TRBJ1-1, with 10 bases matching TRBD1. After removal of 5 bases from V and 1 base from J, the junction contained 1 base not matched to a gene. The CDR3 sequence is 14 residues long. Germline V gene sequence: CDR1 LGHNA, CDR2 YSLEER. The CDR3 reads CASSWDRGNTEAFF. Here the CDR3 DNA reads TGCGCCAGCAGCTGGGACAGGGGGAACACTGAAGCTTTCTTT.

This chain uses TRBV28 with TRBJ1-4; TRBD1 agrees at 7 bases. Germline CDR1 reads MDHEN; CDR2 reads SYDVKM. This CDR3 contains 15 residues. The V and J ends lost 2 bases and 3 bases, in that order; junction bases with no gene match: 3. DNA of the CDR3: TGTGCCAGCAGTTTAGGGGGACAGCCTAATGAAAAACTGTTTTTT. Encoded protein: CASSLGGQPNEKLFF.

The chain recombines TRBV4-2 with TRBJ2-3; 8 positions match TRBD1. Germline loops: CDR1 LGHNA, CDR2 YNFKEQ. Trimming took 6 bases from V and 0 from J; bases not matched to a gene: 5. The CDR3 contains 15 residues. This CDR3 is CASRLTGGSTDTQYF. The CDR3 DNA is TGTGCCAGCAGGCTAACAGGGGGAAGCACAGATACGCAGTATTTT.

This rearrangement joins TRBV14 to TRBJ1-4; the D is unclear. The CDR3 has 13 residues. Trimming removed 2 bases at V and 8 bases at J, with 9 bases between. From germline, CDR1 is SGHDN and CDR2 FVKESK. The CDR3 nucleotides read TGTGCCAGCAGCCAAAGACACGAAGAAAAACTGTTTTTT. It codes for CASSQRHEEKLFF.

The J gene is TRBJ1-1, the V gene TRBV10-1, with 11 bases aligning to TRBD1. Germline CDR1 is WNHNN and CDR2 is SYGVQD (reference sequence). The junction had 10 bases not matched to a gene; V was cut back by 4 bases and J by 6 bases. The CDR3 runs to 16 residues. CDR3 coding DNA: TGCGCCAGCAGTGTACTTGGACAGGGGGCCTCACCTGAAGCTTTCTTT. Amino acid sequence: CASSVLGQGASPEAFF.

V and J are TRBV20-1 and TRBJ2-7; no reliable D call. The CDR3 is 11 amino acids. V lost 7 bases, J lost 7 bases, and 14 bases lay in between. From germline, CDR1 is DFQATT and CDR2 SNEGSKA (reference sequence). The CDR3 loop is CSVAILREQYF. The CDR3 DNA sequence: TGCAGTGTCGCGATCCTACGGGAGCAGTACTTC.

V is TRBV2 and J is TRBJ2-3; 7 bases agree with TRBD2. V lost 2 bases to trimming and J lost 8 bases; unmatched junction nucleotides: 13. CDR3 size: 16 residues. Germline-derived CDR1 and CDR2 are SNHLY and FYNNEI. The CDR3 loop is CASSERGGAGSLTQYF. CDR3 in DNA: TGTGCCAGCAGTGAAAGGGGAGGGGCCGGTTCCCTTACGCAGTATTTT.

The chain couples TRBV28 to TRBJ1-5, with D possibly matching TRBD1 (6 bases). There are 14 residues in the CDR3. Germline loops: CDR1 MDHEN, CDR2 SYDVKM. Trimming pared 5 bases from V and 7 bases from J, leaving 15 bases between. This CDR3 reads CASSLGQKIQPQHF. The DNA for the CDR3 is TGTGCCAGCAGTCTCGGACAGAAAATACAGCCCCAGCATTTT.

The V call is TRBV5-1, the J call TRBJ1-1; 7 nucleotides agree with TRBD1. The germline gives CDR1 SGHRS, CDR2 YFSETQ. The CDR3 has 14 residues. The trim removed 5 bases at V and 9 bases at J, leaving 13 bases unmatched. CDR3 residues: CASRPLTGAGKAFF. The CDR3 DNA follows: TGCGCCAGCAGGCCCCTTACAGGGGCAGGTAAAGCTTTCTTT.

The chain joins TRBV11-2 to TRBJ2-7; D is ambiguous. The CDR3 is 13 residues long. Germline-derived CDR1 and CDR2 are SGHAT and FQNNGV. Deletions cut 2 bases from V and 2 bases from J, with 7 bases between. CDR3 coding DNA: TGTGCCAGCAGCTTAATAGTGGCCTACGAGCAGTACTTC. Protein: CASSLIVAYEQYF.

The chain employs TRBV2 and TRBJ1-1; D perhaps matches TRBD1 (5 bases). From germline, CDR1 is SNHLY and CDR2 FYNNEI. V was clipped by 7 bases and J by 4 bases, with 10 bases between them. CDR3 size: 12 residues. The CDR3 DNA follows: TGTGCCAGCATCAAACAGGCCACTGAAGCTTTCTTT. It specifies CASIKQATEAFF.

The chain couples TRBV10-3 to TRBJ2-1, with D perhaps TRBD2 (6 bases). The length of the CDR3 is 13 residues. Germline assignment: CDR1 ENHRY and CDR2 SYGVKD. The CDR3 is CGSGGVSYNEQFF. CDR3 sequence (DNA): TGTGGGTCTGGCGGGGTCTCCTACAATGAGCAGTTCTTC.

V is TRBV19 and J is TRBJ1-3, with 9 bases matching TRBD1. The V gene end was trimmed by 3 bases and the J gene end by 2 bases; junction bases not matched to a gene: 8. The CDR3 contains 17 residues. Germline V CDR1 and CDR2: LNHDA, SQIVND (reference sequence). The CDR3 DNA follows: TGTGCCAGTAGTATTGGGACAGGGATACGTCCTGGAAACACCATATATTTT. It encodes CASSIGTGIRPGNTIYF.

The V call is TRBV7-6, the J call TRBJ2-7; 13 nucleotides line up with TRBD2. The CDR3 length is 18 residues. With V trimmed by 4 bases and J by 6 bases, 15 bases remained unmatched. Germline CDR1 is SGHVS and CDR2 is FNYEAQ. The CDR3 sequence: CASSSSPILAGGSAEQYF. CDR3 sequence (DNA): TGTGCCAGCAGCTCATCACCTATACTAGCGGGAGGGTCTGCCGAGCAGTACTTC.

The chain recombines TRBV27 with TRBJ2-7; 7 nucleotides align to TRBD1. Trimming cost V 4 bases and J 2 bases; bases outside gene matches: 11. The germline V gene encodes CDR1 MNHEY and CDR2 SMNVEV (reference sequence). The CDR3 extends over 16 amino acids. In nucleotides, the CDR3 is TGTGCCAGCAGTTCCGCCTTACAGGGGTCTACCTACGAGCAGTACTTC. Its protein product is CASSSALQGSTYEQYF.

The V and J genes are TRBV5-4 and TRBJ1-6; possibly TRBD1 for D (5 bases). Per the germline V gene, CDR1 is SGHNT and CDR2 is YYREEE (reference sequence). V was shortened by 5 bases and J by 6 bases, with 15 bases between the two germline ends. The CDR3 has 15 amino acids. The CDR3 spells CASSKDTLLNSPLHF. The CDR3 region has the DNA TGTGCCAGCAGTAAGGACACCCTCCTTAATTCACCCCTCCACTTT.

A few counts support this clone. The chain joins TRBV6-1 to TRBJ1-5; possibly TRBD1 for D (6 bases). CDR1 and CDR2 (germline): MNHNS, SASEGT. The V end was cut by 6 bases, the J end by 4 bases, with 13 bases between. The CDR3 consists of 14 residues. As DNA, the CDR3 is TGTGCCAGCAGGGGGGGGCTTGGGAATCAGCCCCAGCATTTT. Translated, it gives CASRGGLGNQPQHF.

The chain is built from TRBV19 and TRBJ1-6, with 8 bases that match TRBD1. Unmatched junction bases numbered 4, after V lost 8 bases and J lost 7 bases. The CDR3 totals 13 residues. The V gene's germline CDR1 is LNHDA and CDR2 SQIVND (reference sequence). The CDR3 DNA reads TGTGCCAGTCTCCGGGACAGGAATTCACCCCTCCACTTT. Encoded protein: CASLRDRNSPLHF.

The rearrangement uses TRBV7-6 and TRBJ1-2; D is unresolved. Germline values: CDR1 SGHVS, CDR2 FNYEAQ. This CDR3 has 14 residues. V lost 1 base and J 4 bases, leaving 10 bases between the germline ends. The CDR3: CASSLGGPGYGYTF. The CDR3 DNA follows: TGTGCCAGCAGCTTAGGAGGGCCAGGCTATGGCTACACCTTC.